A single sample gave rise to the 25 T cell receptor beta chains below, sequenced in a study of shared clonotypes between healthy human individuals. Clones were read by immunoSEQ multiplex PCR, and TCRdb kept only the in-frame ones, dropping some. The repertoire holds around 1,900,000 clones, with 90% to 95% as singletons. Naive CD8 isolation took CD45RO-negative cells positively selected for CCR7 and excluded terminally differentiated effector memory CD45RA+ cells. The sample was naive CD8+ T cells from PBMCs. All receptors derive from a man younger than 35 in good health. Some clones in this sample may be carry-over from other donors' samples.

This sequence joins TRBV7-3 and TRBJ2-2, with D maybe TRBD1 (6 bases). The CDR3 consists of 17 residues. Germline loops: CDR1 SGHTA, CDR2 FQGTGA. With 6 bases removed from V and 0 bases from J, the gap between germline ends came to 17 bases. As DNA, the CDR3 is TGTGCCAGCAGTCAAGCCCCCTGGACAGCGAACACCGGGGAGCTGTTTTTT. It translates to CASSQAPWTANTGELFF.

V and J are TRBV7-9 and TRBJ1-3; D call uncertain. V shed 0 bases and J shed 2 bases, with 11 bases lying between them. The CDR3 is 16 residues long. The germline gives CDR1 SEHNR, CDR2 FQNEAQ (reference sequence). The CDR3 nucleotides are TGTGCCAGCAGCTTAGCGCTCCCCACCCCTGGAAACACCATATATTTT. Translating it yields CASSLALPTPGNTIYF.

V is TRBV5-1 and J is TRBJ1-1; no clear D gene. The V and J ends lost 3 bases and 0 bases respectively, with 15 bases between them. This CDR3 is 16 amino acids long. Germline loops: CDR1 SGHRS, CDR2 YFSETQ. CDR3 bases: TGCGCCAGCAGCTCGGACGGCGGCAAGATGAACACTGAAGCTTTCTTT. This translates into CASSSDGGKMNTEAFF.

The V and J genes are TRBV9 and TRBJ2-7; TRBD1 matches at 9 bases. Germline CDR1 reads SGDLS; CDR2 reads YYNGEE. The CDR3 loop spans 13 amino acids. V gave up 5 bases and J gave up 3 bases; unmatched junction bases: 3. The CDR3 is CASSGDRDYEQYF. In DNA form, the CDR3 reads TGTGCCAGCAGTGGGGACAGGGACTACGAGCAGTACTTC.

This clone has a handful of counts. At the DNA level, this CDR3 is encoded by other sequences in the same sample as well. The V gene is TRBV5-1, the J gene TRBJ2-7; the D is unclear. The CDR3 loop spans 14 amino acids. Deletions cut 0 bases from V and 1 base from J, with 8 bases between. CDR1 is SGHRS and CDR2 is YFSETQ in the germline V gene. This CDR3 reads CASSLVGSSYEQYF. In DNA form, the CDR3 reads TGCGCCAGCAGCTTGGTGGGCAGTTCCTACGAGCAGTACTTC.

In this sample, this clone turned up once. The chain carries TRBV21-1 and TRBJ2-7; TRBD1 was called by the table and not checked on the DNA. TRBV21-1 is reported as a pseudogene. The CDR3 contains 16 residues. The CDR3 loop reads CASSGWAGQDIYEQYF. The CDR3 coding sequence is TGTGCCAGCAGCGGATGGGCGGGACAGGACATCTACGAGCAGTACTTC.

Concerning this clone itself: Other DNA sequences from this sample encode an identical CDR3 as well. The rearrangement joins TRBV27 to TRBJ2-7; D may be TRBD2 (6 bases). CDR1 and CDR2 (germline): MNHEY, SMNVEV (reference sequence). The V and J ends lost 3 bases and 0 bases respectively, with 6 bases between them. This CDR3 region has 13 residues. CDR3 amino acids: CASSFSGSYEQYF. For the CDR3, the DNA is TGTGCCAGCAGTTTTAGCGGCTCCTACGAGCAGTACTTC.

This chain uses TRBV5-6 with TRBJ2-1, with TRBD1 as a possible D gene (5 bases). This CDR3 is built from 16 residues. Germline V gene lookup returns CDR1 SGHDT and CDR2 YYEEEE. V dropped 0 bases and J dropped 2 bases, with 12 bases sitting between them. The CDR3 region is CASSLATGYAYNEQFF. Written as DNA, the CDR3 is TGTGCCAGCAGCTTGGCCACAGGTTATGCCTACAATGAGCAGTTCTTC.

V gene TRBV27 combines with J gene TRBJ1-4; TRBD1 matches 7 bases. The CDR3 runs to 18 residues. CDR1 MNHEY and CDR2 SMNVEV come from the germline V gene (reference sequence). The V segment lost 4 bases and the J segment 0 bases; nucleotides outside the gene matches: 11. CDR3: CASSSSATGAATNEKLFF. CDR3 in DNA: TGTGCCAGCAGTTCCTCCGCCACAGGGGCCGCAACTAATGAAAAACTGTTTTTT.

This chain links TRBV9 with TRBJ2-3; 9 nucleotides agree with TRBD2. The length of the CDR3 is 16 residues. The germline gives CDR1 SGDLS, CDR2 YYNGEE. The V segment lost 4 bases and the J segment 3 bases; nucleotides outside the gene matches: 9. CDR3 sequence reads: CASSPFGREGTDTQYF. CDR3 coding DNA: TGTGCCAGCAGCCCTTTTGGGCGGGAGGGAACAGATACGCAGTATTTT.

Only one count was recorded for this clone. CDR3 in amino acids: CASETWGLDTEAFF. DNA for the CDR3: TGTGCCAGCGAAACCTGGGGTCTGGACACTGAAGCTTTCTTT. This chain connects TRBV25-1 to TRBJ1-1; D remains ambiguous. V was shortened by 8 bases and J by 3 bases, with 16 bases between the two germline ends. The CDR3 runs 14 residues. CDR1 is MGHDK, CDR2 SYGVNS, per germline.

This sequence joins TRBV11-2 and TRBJ2-1; 9 bases agree with TRBD1. The CDR3 has 15 amino acids. Trimming took 5 bases from V and 4 from J; bases not matched to a gene: 6. Per germline, CDR1 SGHAT and CDR2 FQNNGV. The CDR3, as DNA: TGTGCCAGCAGCGATACCGGGACAGGGTACAATGAGCAGTTCTTC. The encoded protein is CASSDTGTGYNEQFF.

Worth noting for this clone: Other DNA variants within this sample encode the same CDR3. The chain has TRBV27 and TRBJ1-1; the D gene is possibly TRBD1 (6 bases). V lost 5 bases and J lost 5, with 9 bases in between. CDR3 size: 12 residues. Germline V gene lookup returns CDR1 MNHEY and CDR2 SMNVEV (reference sequence). For the CDR3, the DNA is TGTGCCAGCAGTAGAGGGGGGACTGAAGCTTTCTTT. It codes for CASSRGGTEAFF.

This chain uses TRBV5-4 with TRBJ2-5, with D possibly matching TRBD1 (6 bases). With the DNA end fitting TRBJ2-7 better, the J assignment may be wrong. Germline CDR1 reads SGHNT; CDR2 reads YYREEE (reference sequence). The CDR3 has 14 residues. This chain's CDR3 is CASSLASRGYEQYF. The DNA for the CDR3 is TGTGCCAGCAGCTTGGCCAGCAGGGGCTACGAGCAGTACTTC.

This clone was seen only once. V usage is TRBV27 and J usage is TRBJ2-1, with 7 bases lining up with TRBD1. This CDR3 has 16 amino acids. Trimming cost V 4 bases and J 6 bases; bases outside gene matches: 12. In germline, CDR1 is MNHEY, CDR2 SMNVEV (reference sequence). Written as DNA, the CDR3 is TGTGCCAGCAGTTCCAGCACAGGGGAGACGGTCAATGAGCAGTTCTTC. This gives the protein CASSSSTGETVNEQFF.

The chain has TRBV7-9 and TRBJ1-1, with 12 nucleotides matching TRBD1. CDR3 length equals 15 residues. The germline CDR1 and CDR2 sequences are SEHNR and FQNEAQ (reference sequence). V trimming: 5 bases; J trimming: 5 bases; junction bases outside the gene matches: 6. CDR3 amino acids: CASSGDRGRRTEAFF. In nucleotides, the CDR3 is TGTGCCAGCAGCGGGGACAGGGGGCGCAGGACTGAAGCTTTCTTT.

A single count supports this clone. The rearrangement uses TRBV9 and TRBJ2-7; D call uncertain. Germline V CDR1 and CDR2: SGDLS, YYNGEE. V lost 0 bases and J 7 bases, leaving 11 bases between the germline ends. This CDR3 has 13 residues. The CDR3, as DNA: TGTGCCAGCAGCGTAGGGGTAGCTTGGGAGCAGTACTTC. Residues: CASSVGVAWEQYF.

The V gene is TRBV5-4, the J gene TRBJ2-3; no clear D gene. The CDR3 loop spans 12 amino acids. Per germline, CDR1 SGHNT and CDR2 YYREEE (reference sequence). Trimming took 4 bases from V and 7 from J, leaving 10 bases between them. In nucleotides, the CDR3 is TGTGCCAGCAGCCAAATTGGCAATACGCAGTATTTT. Protein: CASSQIGNTQYF.

This chain uses TRBV12-5 with TRBJ2-7; D remains ambiguous. Germline lookup yields CDR1 LGHNT and CDR2 FRNRAP. Trimming removed 0 bases from V and 0 bases from J, with 9 bases in between. The CDR3 extends over 15 amino acids. DNA of the CDR3: TGTGCTAGTGGTTTGGTACCAGAGACCTCCTACGAGCAGTACTTC. It translates to CASGLVPETSYEQYF.

Here the CDR3 DNA reads TGTGCCATCAGTGAAGACCGCAGCGATCAGCCCCAGCATTTT. Protein sequence: CAISEDRSDQPQHF. The chain uses TRBV10-3 and TRBJ1-5; D is unresolved. Germline values: CDR1 ENHRY, CDR2 SYGVKD. V lost 3 bases to trimming and J lost 5 bases, with 11 bases between them. The CDR3 length is 14 residues.

The genes are TRBV7-9 and TRBJ2-7; D not resolved. Germline loops: CDR1 SEHNR, CDR2 FQNEAQ (reference sequence). V was trimmed by 3 bases and J by 9 bases, leaving 21 bases between them. The CDR3 is 15 residues long. This CDR3 is CASSLTGYGLRGQYF. CDR3 DNA sequence: TGTGCCAGCAGCTTGACCGGCTACGGGCTACGTGGGCAGTACTTC.

The gene calls are TRBV6-5 and TRBJ2-2, with 7 bases identical to TRBD1. Germline V lookup: CDR1 MNHEY, CDR2 SVGAGI. The CDR3 consists of 16 residues. V lost 3 bases and J lost 5; bases outside the gene matches: 9. The CDR3 spells CASSYQTGSGTGELFF. CDR3 nucleotide sequence: TGTGCCAGCAGTTATCAGACAGGGAGTGGAACCGGGGAGCTGTTTTTT.

The CDR3 spells CASSPQREDSYNEQFF. CDR3 DNA: TGTGCCAGCAGTCCCCAGCGGGAGGACTCCTACAATGAGCAGTTCTTC. The rearrangement links TRBV28 to TRBJ2-1; 9 bases line up with TRBD2. This CDR3 contains 16 residues. CDR1 and CDR2 (germline): MDHEN, SYDVKM. The J segment lost 0 bases and the V segment lost 5 bases, leaving 5 bases of the junction unmatched.

The genes are TRBV9 and TRBJ2-1; 7 positions agree with TRBD2. This CDR3 comprises 20 residues. Trimming at V came to 4 bases and at J to 0 bases, leaving 19 bases not matched to a gene. Germline-derived CDR1 and CDR2 are SGDLS and YYNGEE. The CDR3 nucleotides read TGTGCCAGCAGCCCTGGGGCTAGCGGTACTACGGCCCGCTCCTACAATGAGCAGTTCTTC. Translated: CASSPGASGTTARSYNEQFF. The full variable domain, with the rest looked up from reference TRBV9 and TRBJ2-1, is DSGVTQTPKHLITATGQRVTLRCSPRSGDLSVYWYQQSLDQGLQFLIQYYNGEERAKGNILERFSAQQFPDLHSELNLSSLELGDSALYFCASSPGASGTTARSYNEQFFGPGTRLTVL.

The chain employs TRBV29-1 and TRBJ2-7, with D possibly being TRBD1 (5 bases). The germline V gene encodes CDR1 SQVTM and CDR2 ANQGSEA. Between the trimmed V and J ends, which lost 1 base and 4 bases, there was a span of 14 bases. The CDR3 extends over 14 amino acids. CDR3 in amino acids: CSVEGAGKAYEQYF. The DNA for the CDR3 is TGCAGCGTTGAAGGGGCAGGGAAAGCTTACGAGCAGTACTTC.